The clone carrying this TCR beta chain was recorded a few times. Its antigen is as yet unknown. The sample is drawn from a study of blood T cells in healthy people across ages. The overall study: T cells yielded about one barcoded beta molecule per two cells through template switching.

General study results and limits: Measured against age, TCR beta diversity per million T cells decreased in a roughly linear manner.

CDR1 and CDR2 from the germline V gene are MDHEN and SYDVKM. Trimming shortened V by 8 bases and J by 8 bases, and 21 bases separated the two germline ends. The CDR3 has 14 amino acids. With each sample, at least 5 micrograms of total RNA were extracted. The second PCR ran roughly 6 to 12 cycles with a sample-barcoded 5' primer and J-beta primers. All cDNA molecules were each tagged by a template-switch adaptor with 12 random nucleotides. TCRdb re-analysed the 5' RACE reads in MiXCR, keeping a single row per CDR3 protein. There are about 320,000 distinct CDR3 sequences in the sample; 25% to 30% occur only once, and 29% lies in the top ten.

This chain links TRBV28 with TRBJ1-2; maybe TRBD1 (5 bases). The specimen sequenced was blood. The TCR originated in a woman in her 70s in good health. CDR3 amino acids: CASGPPGGLRGYTF. The CDR3 DNA sequence: TGTGCCAGCGGACCCCCCGGGGGGTTGAGAGGCTACACCTTC.